Within the sample, the clone carrying this TCR beta chain is medium-sized (0.01 to 0.1%). Germline V gene sequence: CDR1 SGHAT, CDR2 FQNNGV. This CDR3 has 12 amino acids. Trimming removed 3 bases at V and 0 bases at J, with 3 bases between. This entry belongs to a study of blood T cell repertoires in COVID-19. As for the study in general: Some COVID-19 samples were acute and others convalescent; all came from the United States, Italy and Spain. T cells, B-cell-depleted T cells, or PBMCs provided the cDNA or gDNA that served as material.

Original methodology: Amplification of reference gene primers provided the estimated nucleated cell counts. Only in-frame clones appear in the TCRdb table, and some are missing; sequencing was by immunoSEQ multiplex PCR. The DNA gave D and trimming, while V, J and clone size come from that table. The repertoire holds over 25,000 clones, with 88% as singletons. The sample was peripheral blood. This receptor was identified in a woman aged 45-65 years with active COVID-19. The chain links TRBV11-2 to TRBJ2-7; the D is unclear. The CDR3 DNA reads TGTGCCAGCAGCTTGAGCTCCTACGAGCAGTACTTC. Protein product: CASSLSSYEQYF.